This T cell receptor beta chain was found in a study of response to subunit inactivated influenza vaccine. Study results and limitations: The authors offered the suggestion that each seasonal influenza vaccination recruits few new T cells.

The CDR3 extends over 14 amino acids. V lost 2 bases and J 3 bases, leaving 11 bases between the germline ends. CDR1 is SGHTA, CDR2 FQGNSA, per germline. This clonotype was seen more than once but under ten times. Antigen: not known. TCRdb called the RT-PCR reads again in MiXCR, with one record for every CDR3 protein. The data contain 550,000 to 800,000 distinct CDR3 sequences, approximately 14% of them singletons. The receptor comes from a man over 45 who received an inactivated influenza vaccine. J is TRBJ2-7 and V is TRBV7-2; weak D call: TRBD2 (5 bases). The sequencing here drew on PBMCs from blood, taken 11 to 12 days after vaccination. CDR3 protein: CASSLQAGSYEQYF. As DNA, the CDR3 is TGTGCCAGCAGCTTACAGGCTGGGAGCTACGAGCAGTACTTC.